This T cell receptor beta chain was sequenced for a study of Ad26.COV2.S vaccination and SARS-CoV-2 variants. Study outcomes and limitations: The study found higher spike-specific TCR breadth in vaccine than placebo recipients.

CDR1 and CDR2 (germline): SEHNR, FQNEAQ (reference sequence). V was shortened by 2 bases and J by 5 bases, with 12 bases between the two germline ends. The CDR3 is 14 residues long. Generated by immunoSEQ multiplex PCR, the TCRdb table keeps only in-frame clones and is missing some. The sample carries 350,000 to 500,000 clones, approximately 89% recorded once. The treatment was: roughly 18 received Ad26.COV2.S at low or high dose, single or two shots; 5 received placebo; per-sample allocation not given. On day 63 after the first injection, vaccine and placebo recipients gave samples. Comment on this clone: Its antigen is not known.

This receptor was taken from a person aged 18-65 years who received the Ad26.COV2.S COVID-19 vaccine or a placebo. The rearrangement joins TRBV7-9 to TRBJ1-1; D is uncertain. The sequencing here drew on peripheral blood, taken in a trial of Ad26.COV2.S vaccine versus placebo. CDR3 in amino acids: CASSLQLGETEAFF. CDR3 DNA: TGTGCCAGCAGCTTACAATTGGGAGAAACTGAAGCTTTCTTT.